Sequencing of this T cell receptor beta chain was carried out in a study of cytomegalovirus exposure and HLA in healthy donors. PCR employed 60 Vbeta and 13 Jbeta primers. The data were produced by immunoSEQ multiplex PCR, yet TCRdb's version contains in-frame clones alone and is incomplete. The sample includes fewer than 250,000 clones, roughly 79% of them seen just once. Input material: PBMCs. This TCR came from a male donor in good health and CMV-seronegative.

CDR3 coding DNA: TGTGCCAGCAGCTTGGAGCACGAGCAGTACTTC. Its protein is CASSLEHEQYF. The chain has TRBV5-6 and TRBJ2-5; D gene ambiguous. The DNA matches TRBJ2-7 better at its end, which makes the J call doubtful. This CDR3 has 11 amino acids. Germline CDR1 is SGHDT and CDR2 is YYEEEE.